This T cell receptor (beta chain) was identified during a study of CD8 T cells in ankylosing spondylitis. Study conclusions and caveats: A TCR beta motif made of several highly homologous variants seemed typical of ankylosing spondylitis blood. Some of the motif variants had earlier been found in reactive arthritis patients' fluid and blood. Disease-linked clones reportedly showed significant enrichment in matched ankylosing spondylitis synovial fluid.

This clonotype showed up many times. What it recognizes is unknown. Germline trimming cut 2 bases from V and 5 bases from J; bases unmatched to any gene: 7. The germline CDR1 and CDR2 sequences are SGDLS and YYNGEE. The CDR3 consists of 15 residues. TCRdb fed the 5' RACE reads into MiXCR, producing one record per CDR3 protein. Here the sample spans roughly 46,000 distinct CDR3 sequences, about 4% being singletons. The clonotype originates from a female donor with ankylosing spondylitis or in good health (not recorded which). The sequenced sample consisted of blood, either unsorted or a sorted T cell fraction (not recorded which). This chain joins TRBV9 and TRBJ2-1; TRBD1 matches 7 bases. As DNA, the CDR3 is TGTGCCAGCAGCGTGCTCGGGACAGCTAACAATGAGCAGTTCTTC. Protein: CASSVLGTANNEQFF.